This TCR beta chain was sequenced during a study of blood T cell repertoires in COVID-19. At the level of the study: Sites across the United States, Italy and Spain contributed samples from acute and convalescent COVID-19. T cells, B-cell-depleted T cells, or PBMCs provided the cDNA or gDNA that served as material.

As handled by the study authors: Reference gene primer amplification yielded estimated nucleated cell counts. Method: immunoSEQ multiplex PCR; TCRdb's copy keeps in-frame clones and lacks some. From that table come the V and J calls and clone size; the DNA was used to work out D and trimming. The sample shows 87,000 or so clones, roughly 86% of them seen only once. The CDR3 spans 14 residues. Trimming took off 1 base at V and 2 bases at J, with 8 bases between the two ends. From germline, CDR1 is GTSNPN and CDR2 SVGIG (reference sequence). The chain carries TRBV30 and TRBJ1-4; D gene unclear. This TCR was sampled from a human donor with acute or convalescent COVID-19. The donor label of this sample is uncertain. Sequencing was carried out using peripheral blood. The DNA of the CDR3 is TGTGCCTGGAGTGGCCCCGGTACTAATGAAAAACTGTTTTTT. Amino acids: CAWSGPGTNEKLFF.